The present T cell receptor beta chain was sequenced within a study of control samples from healthy donors and cancer patients. Germline V gene data show CDR1 as SGHNT and CDR2 as YYREEE (reference sequence). The V gene end was trimmed by 3 bases and the J gene end by 3 bases; junction bases not matched to a gene: 4. The CDR3 totals 15 residues. TCRdb's table, derived via immunoSEQ multiplex PCR, lists solely in-frame clones and lacks some. The sample has 80,000 to 100,000 clones, around 90% seen once; the top ten hold 13% to 15%. The TCR originated in a man aged 30 to 39 in good health. The genes are TRBV5-4 and TRBJ2-1; 9 bases match TRBD1. Sample: blood. This CDR3 is CASSYTGGDYNEQFF. DNA for the CDR3: TGTGCCAGCAGCTACACAGGGGGCGACTACAATGAGCAGTTCTTC.